Listed here are 31 T cell receptor beta chains from one sample, sequenced in a study of T-cell memory formation after mild COVID-19. TCRdb processed the 5' RACE reads anew with MiXCR; each CDR3 protein has one entry. Among approximately 250,000 distinct CDR3 sequences listed, over 15% were seen once. What was sequenced was PBMCs or a T cell subset sorted from them (not recorded which). The receptors were gathered from a man younger than 35 who had mild COVID-19 (a few samples of this study predate the infection). Cell type and time point are not known.

This clonotype appeared a few times. This chain uses TRBV11-2 with TRBJ2-2, with D perhaps matching TRBD1 (5 bases). Germline CDR1 SGHAT, CDR2 FQNNGV. V dropped 0 bases and J dropped 4 bases, with 9 bases sitting between them. This CDR3 comprises 15 residues. CDR3 in DNA: TGTGCCAGCAGCTTAGAGGGGCACTTCACCGGGGAGCTGTTTTTT. Translating gives CASSLEGHFTGELFF.

This clonotype has ten or more counts. The CDR3 coding sequence is TGTGCCAGCAGCTTAGACCACCCTTGGACTAGCGGGGGGGGATTTCTCGATGAGCAGTTCTTC. This codes for CASSLDHPWTSGGGFLDEQFF. The rearrangement links TRBV7-2 to TRBJ2-1, with 15 positions matching TRBD2. This CDR3 is 21 amino acids long. Looked up from germline, CDR1 is SGHTA and CDR2 is FQGNSA. The V segment lost 1 base and the J segment 8 bases; nucleotides outside the gene matches: 18.

Only a few counts were recorded for this clonotype. The rearrangement links TRBV7-9 to TRBJ2-7; 7 positions agree with TRBD1. Germline CDR1 and CDR2: SEHNR and FQNEAQ (reference sequence). J was trimmed by 7 bases and V by 3 bases; bases with no gene match: 9. CDR3 size: 14 residues. The CDR3 here is CASSFPRGHSEQYF. The CDR3 region has the DNA TGTGCCAGCAGCTTTCCGAGGGGGCACTCTGAGCAGTACTTC.

In this sample, this clonotype turned up a few times. This chain connects TRBV9 to TRBJ1-2; D possibly corresponds to TRBD1 (5 bases). Germline CDR1 reads SGDLS; CDR2 reads YYNGEE. V shed 0 bases and J shed 2 bases, with 11 bases lying between them. The length of the CDR3 is 15 residues. Written as DNA, the CDR3 is TGTGCCAGCAGCGTAGCTCTTCCAGGGAACTATGGCTACACCTTC. This gives the protein CASSVALPGNYGYTF.

V is TRBV6-2 or TRBV6-3 and J is TRBJ1-5; 9 bases are shared with TRBD1. The CDR3 length is 17 residues. In germline, CDR1 is MNHEY, CDR2 SVGEGT. With 6 bases clipped from V and 1 base from J, the junction kept 10 bases outside the gene matches. CDR3 in DNA: TGTGCCAGCAGGAGCAACAGGGGGCAAGGAAGCAATCAGCCCCAGCATTTT. As protein: CASRSNRGQGSNQPQHF.

This clonotype was counted a few times. This chain links TRBV5-1 with TRBJ2-1; D is unresolved. Trimming took 0 bases from V and 4 from J, leaving 17 bases between them. Germline V gene sequence: CDR1 SGHRS, CDR2 YFSETQ. The CDR3 is 17 amino acids. CDR3 sequence (DNA): TGCGCCAGCAGCTTGGCCGAGTTTAGACAAATTTACAATGAGCAGTTCTTC. Its translation: CASSLAEFRQIYNEQFF.

This clonotype showed up just a few times. This sequence joins TRBV5-6 and TRBJ2-1, with D uncertain. CDR3 length equals 12 residues. CDR1 and CDR2 (germline): SGHDT, YYEEEE. V lost 0 bases and J 10 bases, leaving 8 bases between the germline ends. In DNA form, the CDR3 reads TGTGCCAGCAGCTTGGGGCAGCCGGAGCAGTTCTTC. It yields the protein CASSLGQPEQFF. Together with reference TRBV5-6 and TRBJ2-1, the CDR3 gives the full variable domain: DAGVTQSPTHLIKTRGQQVTLRCSPKSGHDTVSWYQQALGQGPQFIFQYYEEEERQRGNFPDRFSGHQFPNYSSELNVNALLLGDSALYLCASSLGQPEQFFGPGTRLTVL.

The chain uses TRBV5-1 and TRBJ1-1; D gene unclear. Trimming took 8 bases from V and 0 from J, leaving 14 bases between them. Germline loops: CDR1 SGHRS, CDR2 YFSETQ. There are 14 residues in the CDR3. As DNA, the CDR3 is TGCGCCAGGTGGCACACGTATATGAACACTGAAGCTTTCTTT. This sequence encodes CARWHTYMNTEAFF.

J is TRBJ1-1 and V is TRBV28, with TRBD1 as a possible D gene (6 bases). CDR3 length: 16 residues. Germline CDR1 MDHEN, CDR2 SYDVKM. V shed 2 bases and J shed 1 base, with 14 bases lying between them. CDR3 bases: TGTGCCAGCAGTTTAGGGGGGGCGGTGGGGAACACTGAAGCTTTCTTT. It encodes CASSLGGAVGNTEAFF. Based on the CDR3 plus reference TRBV28 and TRBJ1-1, the full variable domain is DVKVTQSSRYLVKRTGEKVFLECVQDMDHENMFWYRQDPGLGLRLIYFSYDVKMKEKGDIPEGYSVSREKKERFSLILESASTNQTSMYLCASSLGGAVGNTEAFFGQGTRLTVV.

The V call is TRBV6-5, the J call TRBJ2-1, with TRBD2 identical over 7 bases. Germline V gives CDR1 MNHEY, CDR2 SVGAGI. J lost 8 bases, V lost 2 bases, and 6 bases had no gene match. This CDR3 is built from 14 residues. The CDR3 here is CASSYKRGGHEQFF. CDR3 DNA sequence: TGTGCCAGCAGTTACAAGCGGGGAGGGCATGAGCAGTTCTTC.

The chain links TRBV11-2 to TRBJ2-1; 7 bases are a match to TRBD1. The ends lost 1 base at V and 8 bases at J; junction bases unmatched: 8. Germline V lookup: CDR1 SGHAT, CDR2 FQNNGV. This CDR3 comprises 15 residues. This chain's CDR3 is CASSLGTGGFYEQFF. The CDR3 region has the DNA TGTGCCAGCAGCTTAGGGACAGGCGGGTTCTATGAGCAGTTCTTC.

The genes are TRBV18 and TRBJ2-1; D possibly matches TRBD1 or TRBD2 (5 bases each). Germline CDR1 and CDR2: KGHSH and LQKENI. The CDR3 is 16 residues long. Trimming removed 3 bases from V and 0 bases from J, with 12 bases in between. In DNA form, the CDR3 reads TGTGCCAGCTCACCTTCCGGGGCCAGCTCCTACAATGAGCAGTTCTTC. Its protein product is CASSPSGASSYNEQFF.

The table lists this clonotype with a few counts. This rearrangement joins TRBV5-6 to TRBJ2-1; 9 bases are a match to TRBD2. V lost 4 bases and J lost 3; bases outside the gene matches: 8. CDR1 is SGHDT and CDR2 is YYEEEE in the germline V gene. This CDR3 is built from 16 residues. For the CDR3, the DNA is TGTGCCAGCAGCGGGGGAGCTAGCGGGGTCTACAATGAGCAGTTCTTC. It codes for CASSGGASGVYNEQFF.

A few counts support this clonotype. The chain has TRBV12-3 or TRBV12-4 and TRBJ2-4; TRBD2 agrees at 15 bases. The CDR3 sequence is 17 residues long. J lost 0 bases, V lost 6 bases, and 3 bases had no gene match. CDR3 amino acids: CASRGLAGGVAKNIQYF. In DNA form, the CDR3 reads TGTGCCAGCAGGGGACTAGCGGGGGGAGTAGCCAAAAACATTCAGTACTTC.

This clonotype was seen more than once but under ten times. The J gene is TRBJ2-7, the V gene TRBV3-1; D possibly matches TRBD1 or TRBD2 (6 bases each). The CDR3 covers 13 residues. V was cut by 8 bases and J by 0 bases, with 11 bases left in between. Germline CDR1 is LGHDT and CDR2 is YNNKEL (reference sequence). The CDR3 nucleotides read TGTGCCAGCGTAGGGGGGAACTCCTACGAGCAGTACTTC. Protein sequence: CASVGGNSYEQYF.

The rearrangement links TRBV7-2 to TRBJ2-2; 8 positions agree with TRBD1. With 4 bases clipped from V and 6 bases from J, the junction kept 1 base outside the gene matches. Germline lookup yields CDR1 SGHTA and CDR2 FQGNSA. CDR3 length: 13 amino acids. CDR3 nucleotides: TGTGCCAGCAGCTACAGGGGGGCCGGGGAGCTGTTTTTT. Its protein product is CASSYRGAGELFF.

This clonotype was seen many times. The rearrangement uses TRBV6-5 and TRBJ2-1, with D perhaps matching TRBD1 (6 bases). The V end was cut by 5 bases, the J end by 1 base, with 9 bases between. This CDR3 region has 14 residues. Germline assignment: CDR1 MNHEY and CDR2 SVGAGI. The CDR3 DNA reads TGTGCCAGCAGTGCTGACAGGTCCTACAATGAGCAGTTCTTC. It specifies CASSADRSYNEQFF.

This chain joins TRBV5-1 and TRBJ1-4; unclear D gene. The CDR3 runs 13 residues. Germline V gene data show CDR1 as SGHRS and CDR2 as YFSETQ. With 5 bases removed from V and 2 bases from J, the gap between germline ends came to 7 bases. The CDR3 loop reads CASRPATNEKLFF. CDR3 DNA sequence: TGCGCCAGCAGACCGGCGACTAATGAAAAACTGTTTTTT. The full variable domain, completed using reference TRBV5-1 and TRBJ1-4, is KAGVTQTPRYLIKTRGQQVTLSCSPISGHRSVSWYQQTPGQGLQFLFEYFSETQRNKGNFPGRFSGRQFSNSRSEMNVSTLELGDSALYLCASRPATNEKLFFGSGTQLSVL.

The rearrangement joins TRBV29-1 to TRBJ1-1, with D tentatively TRBD1 (6 bases). The CDR3 covers 13 residues. The V end lost 6 bases, the J end lost 1 base, and 12 bases lay between the germline ends. Looked up from germline, CDR1 is SQVTM and CDR2 is ANQGSEA. The CDR3 loop reads CSVRRDTNTEAFF. CDR3 DNA sequence: TGCAGCGTACGAAGGGACACGAACACTGAAGCTTTCTTT.

This clonotype is medium-sized within its sample. V usage is TRBV29-1 and J usage is TRBJ2-7; D not resolved. CDR3 length equals 13 residues. The V end was cut by 1 base, the J end by 0 bases, with 7 bases between. Germline assignment: CDR1 SQVTM and CDR2 ANQGSEA. Here the CDR3 reads CSVEGGVSYEQYF. Here the CDR3 DNA reads TGCAGCGTTGAAGGTGGGGTCTCCTACGAGCAGTACTTC.

The J gene is TRBJ2-2, the V gene TRBV4-1; D unclear. Germline CDR1 is MGHRA and CDR2 is YSYEKL. CDR3 length equals 15 residues. Trimming removed 0 bases from V and 7 bases from J, with 12 bases in between. This CDR3 reads CASSQEGSPGGELFF. CDR3 nucleotide sequence: TGCGCCAGCAGCCAAGAGGGTAGTCCAGGCGGGGAGCTGTTTTTT.

The rearrangement uses TRBV7-9 and TRBJ1-1; tentative D call: TRBD1 (5 bases). The CDR3 spans 14 residues. The germline V gene has CDR1 SEHNR and CDR2 FQNEAQ (reference sequence). V was shortened by 1 base and J by 5 bases, with 11 bases between the two germline ends. CDR3 region: CASSLGRAGTEAFF. The CDR3 DNA sequence: TGTGCCAGCAGCTTAGGCAGGGCAGGTACTGAAGCTTTCTTT.

V usage is TRBV6-2 or TRBV6-3 and J usage is TRBJ2-7; 10 bases fit TRBD2. V trimming: 2 bases; J trimming: 4 bases; junction bases outside the gene matches: 5. The germline V gene has CDR1 MNHEY and CDR2 SVGEGT. The CDR3 consists of 15 residues. The CDR3 reads CASSYDDSGGYEQYF. In DNA, the CDR3 is TGTGCCAGCAGTTACGACGATAGCGGGGGGTACGAGCAGTACTTC.

This clonotype came up many times. The chain joins TRBV4-2 to TRBJ2-2; D is unresolved. V was pared by 1 base and J by 2 bases, with 8 bases between. Germline-derived CDR1 and CDR2 are LGHNA and YNFKEQ. The CDR3 covers 15 residues. The CDR3 DNA reads as TGTGCCAGCAGCCAAGCATCCCGAAACACCGGGGAGCTGTTTTTT. It codes for CASSQASRNTGELFF.

This chain links TRBV5-1 with TRBJ2-6; TRBD2 aligns across 15 bases. From germline, CDR1 is SGHRS and CDR2 YFSETQ. This CDR3 region has 20 residues. J was trimmed by 1 base and V by 4 bases; bases with no gene match: 9. CDR3 amino acids: CASSIRTSGGATSGANVLTF. In nucleotides, the CDR3 is TGCGCCAGCAGCATCCGGACTAGCGGGGGGGCGACTTCTGGGGCCAACGTCCTGACTTTC.

Only a few counts were recorded for this clonotype. This rearrangement joins TRBV6-5 to TRBJ2-5; a weak D match, TRBD1 (5 bases). Germline V gene sequence: CDR1 MNHEY, CDR2 SVGAGI. The CDR3 runs to 14 residues. V was cut by 8 bases and J by 0 bases, with 13 bases left in between. For the CDR3, the DNA is TGTGCCAGCTCAAAGGACACAGACCAAGAGACCCAGTACTTC. Translation gives CASSKDTDQETQYF.

V is TRBV7-2 and J is TRBJ2-7; D might be TRBD1 or TRBD2, each matching 6 bases. The CDR3 totals 15 residues. The germline V and J ends were trimmed by 4 bases and 3 bases, with 16 bases remaining between them. Germline V gene sequence: CDR1 SGHTA, CDR2 FQGNSA. CDR3 region: CASSSYEGGIYEQYF. The CDR3 DNA reads as TGTGCCAGCAGCTCATACGAAGGGGGGATCTACGAGCAGTACTTC.

This clonotype was seen many times. The chain's CDR3 is CAVAGSREQYF. Written as DNA, the CDR3 is TGTGCCGTCGCAGGGTCACGCGAGCAGTACTTC. V is TRBV10-3 and J is TRBJ2-7, with D perhaps TRBD1 (5 bases). This CDR3 is 11 amino acids long. Germline loops: CDR1 ENHRY, CDR2 SYGVKD. With 11 bases removed from V and 6 bases from J, the gap between germline ends came to 14 bases.

The V call is TRBV6-5, the J call TRBJ2-3; TRBD1 matches 7 bases. CDR1 MNHEY and CDR2 SVGAGI come from the germline V gene. The trim removed 4 bases at V and 3 bases at J, leaving 13 bases unmatched. The CDR3 runs to 17 residues. The CDR3, as DNA: TGTGCCAGCAGTTCCACCAAAAACAGGGGATGGACAGATACGCAGTATTTT. Translating gives CASSSTKNRGWTDTQYF.

The chain recombines TRBV12-3 or TRBV12-4 with TRBJ2-2; D might be TRBD1 (5 bases). V was trimmed by 7 bases and J by 4 bases, leaving 19 bases between them. The CDR3 sequence is 16 residues long. The CDR3 loop is CASTRDPQRGTGELFF. CDR3 DNA: TGTGCCAGCACCCGAGACCCTCAAAGGGGCACCGGGGAGCTGTTTTTT.

This clonotype has only a few counts. CDR3 nucleotides: TGTGCCAGCAGGGGAACCCGAAGCGGACGCACAGATACGCAGTATTTT. Amino acids: CASRGTRSGRTDTQYF. The genes are TRBV6-2 or TRBV6-3 and TRBJ2-3; a possible D gene is TRBD2 (5 bases). Germline V gives CDR1 MNHEY, CDR2 SVGEGT. This CDR3 is built from 16 residues. The V end was cut by 6 bases, the J end by 1 base, with 17 bases between.